This passage covers 23 T cell receptor beta chains from one sample sequenced in a study of graft-versus-host responses after intestinal transplantation. Profiling relied on immunoSEQ multiplex PCR, and the TCRdb table lists in-frame clones only, not all of them. The table includes several thousand clones, about 97% detected once. Specimen: PBMCs, collected 23 days after intestinal transplant. The receptors originated from a human patient who received an intestinal transplant, so some T cells may come from the graft donor.

The genes are TRBV25-1 and TRBJ2-3; 11 bases align to TRBD2. This CDR3 spans 15 amino acids. J was trimmed by 2 bases and V by 8 bases; bases with no gene match: 6. From germline, CDR1 is MGHDK and CDR2 SYGVNS. This CDR3 is CASGGLAVPTDTQYF. The CDR3 coding sequence is TGTGCCAGCGGGGGACTAGCGGTCCCCACAGATACGCAGTATTTT.

V usage is TRBV2 and J usage is TRBJ2-6; D uncertain. V was clipped by 6 bases and J by 3 bases, with 9 bases between them. CDR1 is SNHLY, CDR2 FYNNEI, per germline. The CDR3 sequence is 14 residues long. The CDR3 is CASRVGGGANVLTF. In DNA form, the CDR3 reads TGTGCCAGCAGGGTGGGCGGTGGGGCCAACGTCCTGACTTTC.

The rearrangement joins TRBV2 to TRBJ2-7, with a tentative D call TRBD2 (5 bases). The V and J ends lost 5 bases and 2 bases respectively, with 10 bases between them. The CDR3 contains 13 residues. Germline-derived CDR1 and CDR2 are SNHLY and FYNNEI. CDR3 in DNA: TGTGCCAGCAGTCCGGGGTATACCTACGAGCAGTACTTC. The encoded protein is CASSPGYTYEQYF. Based on the CDR3 plus reference TRBV2 and TRBJ2-7, the full variable domain is EPEVTQTPSHQVTQMGQEVILRCVPISNHLYFYWYRQILGQKVEFLVSFYNNEISEKSEIFDDQFSVERPDGSNFTLKIRSTKLEDSAMYFCASSPGYTYEQYFGPGTRLTVT.

The CDR3 region is CASADSVGEQYF. CDR3 sequence (DNA): TGTGCCAGTGCTGATAGCGTGGGTGAGCAGTACTTC. This chain links TRBV19 with TRBJ2-7; D perhaps matches TRBD2 (5 bases). The V gene lost 8 bases and the J gene lost 7 bases, with 15 bases spanning the gap. Germline V gives CDR1 LNHDA, CDR2 SQIVND (reference sequence). The CDR3 has 12 amino acids.

The chain links TRBV27 to TRBJ2-1; the match to TRBD2 covers 12 bases. The junction had 7 bases not matched to a gene; V was cut back by 10 bases and J by 6 bases. CDR1 is MNHEY, CDR2 SMNVEV, per germline (reference sequence). The CDR3 runs to 14 residues. This CDR3 is CATRLAGVLNEQFF. CDR3 DNA: TGTGCCACCCGACTAGCGGGAGTACTCAATGAGCAGTTCTTC.

The chain links TRBV19 to TRBJ2-7, with TRBD1 matching 9 bases. Germline V gene data show CDR1 as LNHDA and CDR2 as SQIVND (reference sequence). The V gene end was trimmed by 5 bases and the J gene end by 1 base; junction bases not matched to a gene: 3. This CDR3 contains 14 residues. CDR3 nucleotides: TGTGCCAGTAGTCTCGGGACAGGGTCCTACGAGCAGTACTTC. Protein: CASSLGTGSYEQYF. The variable domain in full, completed from reference TRBV19 and TRBJ2-7, reads DGGITQSPKYLFRKEGQNVTLSCEQNLNHDAMYWYRQDPGQGLRLIYYSQIVNDFQKGDIAEGYSVSREKKESFPLTVTSAQKNPTAFYLCASSLGTGSYEQYFGPGTRLTVT.

The chain is built from TRBV6-1 and TRBJ2-7, with D perhaps matching TRBD1 or TRBD2 (6 bases each). Germline assignment: CDR1 MNHNS and CDR2 SASEGT. V lost 2 bases to trimming and J lost 3 bases, with 14 bases between them. The CDR3 covers 15 residues. The CDR3 spells CASSETLGGLYEQYF. CDR3 nucleotide sequence: TGTGCCAGCAGTGAAACGCTGGGGGGCCTCTACGAGCAGTACTTC.

The chain has TRBV6-6 and TRBJ1-2; possible D gene TRBD1, 6 bases. The CDR3 runs to 13 residues. The V gene lost 6 bases and the J gene lost 4 bases, with 12 bases spanning the gap. CDR1 and CDR2 (germline): MNHNY, SVGAGI (reference sequence). The chain's CDR3 is CASSPGQIYGYTF. The CDR3 DNA reads TGTGCCAGCAGCCCTGGACAGATCTATGGCTACACCTTC.

The chain joins TRBV11-2 to TRBJ2-1, with 12 bases lining up with TRBD2. The CDR3 runs to 16 residues. In germline, CDR1 is SGHAT, CDR2 FQNNGV. V lost 4 bases, J lost 5 bases, and 6 bases stayed unmatched. The CDR3: CASSSSLAGGNNEQFF. The CDR3 DNA is TGTGCCAGCAGCTCATCTCTAGCGGGAGGGAACAATGAGCAGTTCTTC.

In DNA, the CDR3 is TGTGCCAGCTCAAGAGGCTTTCATGGGTACGAGCAGTACTTC. This gives the protein CASSRGFHGYEQYF. The chain uses TRBV18 and TRBJ2-7; D not certain. Germline CDR1 is KGHSH and CDR2 is LQKENI. Between the trimmed V and J ends, which lost 5 bases and 4 bases, there was a span of 15 bases. The CDR3 sequence is 14 residues long.

The chain employs TRBV18 and TRBJ2-4; 9 bases align to TRBD1. With V trimmed by 1 base and J by 3 bases, 1 base remained unmatched. The CDR3 extends over 15 amino acids. CDR1 and CDR2 from the germline V gene are KGHSH and LQKENI. CDR3 sequence: CASSPRTGDKNIQYF. The DNA for the CDR3 is TGTGCCAGCTCACCACGGACAGGGGACAAAAACATTCAGTACTTC.

This chain joins TRBV6-6 and TRBJ2-7; 8 bases are a match to TRBD1. The CDR3 has 15 amino acids. Germline values: CDR1 MNHNY, CDR2 SVGAGI (reference sequence). The ends lost 5 bases at V and 2 bases at J; junction bases unmatched: 8. As DNA, the CDR3 is TGTGCCAGCAGTGAGGACAGGGACCTCCCCTACGAGCAGTACTTC. As protein: CASSEDRDLPYEQYF.

This clone came up a few times. The chain is built from TRBV6-5 and TRBJ2-7, with D hard to call. The CDR3 covers 12 residues. Trimming took off 5 bases at V and 5 bases at J, with 10 bases between the two ends. The germline V gene encodes CDR1 MNHEY and CDR2 SVGAGI. In nucleotides, the CDR3 is TGTGCCAGCAGTGGTCTCGACCACGAGCAGTACTTC. This translates into CASSGLDHEQYF.

CDR3: CASSFTGTGIIAKNIQYF. CDR3 coding DNA: TGCGCCAGCAGCTTCACCGGGACAGGGATAATAGCCAAAAACATTCAGTACTTC. The gene calls are TRBV5-1 and TRBJ2-4; 9 bases fit TRBD1. The CDR3 sequence is 18 residues long. Germline CDR1 is SGHRS and CDR2 is YFSETQ. Trimming removed 2 bases from V and 0 bases from J; junction bases left unmatched: 9.

V gene TRBV5-1 combines with J gene TRBJ2-5; D may be TRBD1 or TRBD2 (5 bases each). The CDR3 has 14 amino acids. In germline, CDR1 is SGHRS, CDR2 YFSETQ. V lost 6 bases to trimming and J lost 4 bases, with 16 bases between them. CDR3 DNA sequence: TGCGCCAGCACCGCCCGGGACCTGGCAGAGACCCAGTACTTC. Protein: CASTARDLAETQYF.

V and J are TRBV5-1 and TRBJ1-1, with unresolved D. Germline V CDR1 and CDR2: SGHRS, YFSETQ. The CDR3 has 16 residues. Deletions cut 1 base from V and 0 bases from J, with 13 bases between. Here the CDR3 reads CASSLMGPDMNTEAFF. DNA for the CDR3: TGCGCCAGCAGCTTGATGGGCCCTGACATGAACACTGAAGCTTTCTTT.

The genes are TRBV5-4 and TRBJ2-2; perhaps TRBD1 as D (5 bases). The CDR3 runs 14 residues. The germline V and J ends were trimmed by 0 bases and 7 bases, with 10 bases remaining between them. The V gene's germline CDR1 is SGHNT and CDR2 YYREEE (reference sequence). The CDR3 region has the DNA TGTGCCAGCAGCTTGGAGGGGAACGGCGGGGAGCTGTTTTTT. Its translation is CASSLEGNGGELFF.

This clone was recorded only once. The rearrangement joins TRBV5-1 to TRBJ1-3; 10 nucleotides line up with TRBD1. The CDR3 has 15 residues. The junction had 5 bases not matched to a gene; V was cut back by 3 bases and J by 5 bases. Germline V gives CDR1 SGHRS, CDR2 YFSETQ. CDR3 DNA: TGCGCCAGCAGCTGGGGGACAGGGGATAGAAACACCATATATTTT. Protein: CASSWGTGDRNTIYF.

CDR3 protein: CSVEMGLAGVNSYNEQFF. CDR3 DNA sequence: TGCAGCGTTGAAATGGGACTAGCGGGAGTAAATTCCTACAATGAGCAGTTCTTC. The chain recombines TRBV29-1 with TRBJ2-1; 14 bases line up with TRBD2. V trimming: 2 bases; J trimming: 1 base; junction bases outside the gene matches: 7. CDR3 length: 18 residues. Germline V gives CDR1 SQVTM, CDR2 ANQGSEA.

The J gene is TRBJ2-6, the V gene TRBV30; D might be TRBD1 (5 bases). Germline assignment: CDR1 GTSNPN and CDR2 SVGIG (reference sequence). The V gene lost 3 bases and the J gene lost 1 base, with 10 bases spanning the gap. The CDR3 consists of 15 residues. In DNA form, the CDR3 reads TGTGCCTGGAGGCATCGACAGTCTGGGGCCAACGTCCTGACTTTC. Translation: CAWRHRQSGANVLTF. Full variable domain (rest looked up from reference TRBV30 and TRBJ2-6): SQTIHQWPATLVQPVGSPLSLECTVEGTSNPNLYWYRQAAGRGLQLLFYSVGIGQISSEVPQNLSASRPQDRQFILSSKKLLLSDSGFYLCAWRHRQSGANVLTFGAGSRLTVL.

This CDR3 reads CASSPIRGGDNEQFF. The CDR3 coding sequence is TGCGCCAGCAGCCCCATTAGGGGGGGAGACAATGAGCAGTTCTTC. This chain joins TRBV5-1 and TRBJ2-1; D is perhaps TRBD2 (7 bases). Germline values: CDR1 SGHRS, CDR2 YFSETQ. With 4 bases removed from V and 5 bases from J, the gap between germline ends came to 16 bases. CDR3 length equals 15 residues.

The chain is built from TRBV27 and TRBJ1-2; D is ambiguous. V lost 1 base to trimming and J lost 8 bases, with 17 bases between them. The CDR3 runs to 15 residues. The germline gives CDR1 MNHEY, CDR2 SMNVEV (reference sequence). The chain's CDR3 is CASSLFGGQANGYTF. CDR3 coding DNA: TGTGCCAGCAGTTTATTTGGTGGGCAAGCAAACGGCTACACCTTC.

This clone was seen a single time. The genes are TRBV5-4 and TRBJ1-2; D gene uncertain. Trimming took off 0 bases at V and 7 bases at J, with 10 bases between the two ends. CDR1 SGHNT and CDR2 YYREEE come from the germline V gene (reference sequence). The CDR3 spans 13 residues. The CDR3 is CASSLVSGGGYTF. The CDR3, as DNA: TGTGCCAGCAGCTTGGTCTCAGGAGGTGGCTACACCTTC.